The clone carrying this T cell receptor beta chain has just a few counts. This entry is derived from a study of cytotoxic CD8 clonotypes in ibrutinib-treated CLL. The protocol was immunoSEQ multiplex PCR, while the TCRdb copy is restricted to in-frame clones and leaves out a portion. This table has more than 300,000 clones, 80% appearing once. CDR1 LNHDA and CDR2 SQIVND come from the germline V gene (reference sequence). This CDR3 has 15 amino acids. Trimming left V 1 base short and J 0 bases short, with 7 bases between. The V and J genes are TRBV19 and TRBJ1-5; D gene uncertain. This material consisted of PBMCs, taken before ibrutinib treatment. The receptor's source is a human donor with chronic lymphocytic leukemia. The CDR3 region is CASSIAVYSNQPQHF. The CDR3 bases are TGTGCCAGTAGTATAGCCGTATATAGCAATCAGCCCCAGCATTTT.